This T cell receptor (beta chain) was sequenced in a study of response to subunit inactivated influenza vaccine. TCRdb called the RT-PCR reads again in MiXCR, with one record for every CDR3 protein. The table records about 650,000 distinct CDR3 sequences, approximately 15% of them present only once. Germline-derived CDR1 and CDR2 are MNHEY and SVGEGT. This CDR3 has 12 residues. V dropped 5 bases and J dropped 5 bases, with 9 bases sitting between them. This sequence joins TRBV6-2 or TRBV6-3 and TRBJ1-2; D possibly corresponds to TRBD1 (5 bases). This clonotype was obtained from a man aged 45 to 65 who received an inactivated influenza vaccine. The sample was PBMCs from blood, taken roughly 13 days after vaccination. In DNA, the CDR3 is TGTGCCAGCAGTGGGACGACGTATGGCTACACCTTC. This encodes CASSGTTYGYTF.